What follows describes a single TCR beta chain. The sample is drawn from a study of control samples from healthy donors and cancer patients. CDR3 length: 17 amino acids. V trimming: 0 bases; J trimming: 5 bases; junction bases outside the gene matches: 11. Germline-derived CDR1 and CDR2 are MNHEY and SVGEGT. Measured with immunoSEQ multiplex PCR; TCRdb has only the in-frame clones, and not every one. This table holds roughly 84,000 clones, 90% to 95% found once. The receptor's source is a man between 45 and 60 years old in good health. V gene TRBV6-2 or TRBV6-3 combines with J gene TRBJ1-1, with 8 bases aligning to TRBD1. Sequenced input: blood. The CDR3 DNA follows: TGTGCCAGCAGTTACTCGGACAGGGTAGGAGGAAAAACTGAAGCTTTCTTT. It is translated as CASSYSDRVGGKTEAFF.